The clone carrying this TCR beta chain came up once. Its antigen is currently unknown. These data are taken from a study of vaccination and CD4 T cells after COVID-19. At the level of the study: The cells in question were stimulated using overlapping spike peptides derived from SARS-CoV-2, HCoV-NL63, HCoV-OC43 and HCoV-229E. General study results and limits: In median terms, SARS-CoV-2-reactive clonotypes went from roughly 21 to 40, a nonsignificant rise.

Researchers used the Oncomine TCR Beta short-read assay to sequence DNA from cultured CD4+ T cells. TCRdb reprocessed the PCR reads with MiXCR, giving one entry per CDR3 protein. The repertoire holds roughly 19,000 distinct CDR3 sequences, approximately 40% seen once, with roughly a sixth in the top ten. The CDR3 is 16 amino acids. V was cut by 4 bases and J by 4 bases, with 16 bases left in between. Germline V CDR1 and CDR2: LGHDT, YNNKEL (reference sequence). This sample's time point: late sampling 161 to 241 days after vaccination in a few convalescent patients. As to treatment: approximately nine-day PBMC culture with coronavirus spike peptide pools or control peptides (ViraFEST assay). ViraFEST used peptide pools to expand antigen-specific T cells and subsequently sequenced their TCRs.

Sequenced material: CD4+ T cells from blood, cultured in vitro, taken about 7 months after SARS-CoV-2 vaccination. This sequence was found in a human donor who had recovered from COVID-19. The rearrangement links TRBV3-1 to TRBJ2-2, with TRBD1 as a possible D gene (6 bases). DNA for the CDR3: TGTGCCAGCAGCCCGCTACCGACGACAGGCACCGGGGAGCTGTTTTTT. The encoded protein is CASSPLPTTGTGELFF.